This TCR beta chain was observed in a study of technical replicates of blood from a few donors. Assay: immunoSEQ multiplex PCR; the TCRdb copy retains only in-frame clones and omits some. The data show some 70,000 clones, roughly 93% seen once. V was clipped by 3 bases and J by 8 bases; unmatched bases: 13. CDR1 is MRHNA and CDR2 is SNTAGT in the germline V gene. The CDR3 is 17 residues long. The source material was T cells isolated from PBMCs. The clonotype originates from a human donor in good health. The rearrangement links TRBV6-4 to TRBJ2-1, with 10 bases lining up with TRBD2. CDR3 residues: CASSEGAGGPFSDEQFF. The CDR3 bases are TGTGCCAGCAGTGAAGGAGCGGGAGGGCCTTTCAGCGATGAGCAGTTCTTC.